This T cell receptor (beta chain) was recovered during a study of shared clonotypes between healthy human individuals. Study overall: Per donor, three plates held CD4 naive cells, three held CD4 memory, two held CD8 naive and one held CD8 memory.

Study-level results: The generation probabilities recorded for non-shared clonotypes fell below those of clonotypes shared by all four donors.

The repertoire was sequenced with immunoSEQ multiplex PCR; TCRdb's copy has only in-frame clones and lacks some. The table has under 600,000 clones, around 97% seen once. The V and J ends lost 0 bases and 2 bases respectively, with 10 bases between them. The CDR3 is 15 amino acids. The germline V gene has CDR1 SGHAT and CDR2 FQNNGV. Those who donated were healthy HIV-negative adults, with no recent acute infections or vaccinations reported. There were only Caucasian adults among the donors, and all lived in Nashville, Tennessee. A remark on this clone: What it binds is not known.

The origin of this receptor is a woman aged 25 to 45 in good health. The rearrangement joins TRBV11-2 to TRBJ2-5, with unresolved D. The sequenced sample was naive CD4+ T cells sorted from blood. Subset of the sample: CD45RA+ positively selected. CDR3 sequence (DNA): TGTGCCAGCAGCTTAGAGTGGACGGCGCAAGAGACCCAGTACTTC. Amino acids: CASSLEWTAQETQYF.